This is a list of T cell receptor beta chains from one sample in a study of shared clonotypes between healthy human individuals. The assay was immunoSEQ multiplex PCR, and TCRdb's table has in-frame clones only and misses some. This table has 1.5 million to 2.5 million clones, roughly 94% appearing once. The sample consisted of naive CD8+ T cells sorted from blood. These receptors came from a man between 18 and 29 years old in good health. The CDR3 runs from the conserved cysteine through the conserved F or W. D genes are given only for firm matches. The size entry is marked missing in some rows and otherwise reads once, few, many or a size class.

>once|TRBV5-1|TRBD2|TRBJ2-3
TGCGCCAGCAGCATTAGCGGGGGGGCTTCCGATACGCAGTATTTT
CASSISGGASDTQYF
>few|TRBV5-1|NA|TRBJ2-7
TGCGCCAATTCACAGGGACTCGCCTACGAGCAGTACTTC
CANSQGLAYEQYF
>NA|TRBV11-1|TRBD2|TRBJ2-3
TGTGCCAGCAGCTTAAAAGGAGCGAATCTAGCGGGGTCAGATACGCAGTATTTT
CASSLKGANLAGSDTQYF
>NA|TRBV14|TRBD2|TRBJ2-3
TGTGCCAGCAGCCAATTTGGACTAGCGGGAGGTTCAGATACGCAGTATTTT
CASSQFGLAGGSDTQYF
>NA|TRBV5-4|NA|TRBJ2-7
TGTGCCAGCAGCCCCCTAGGAGACACTTCCTACGAGCAGTACTTC
CASSPLGDTSYEQYF
>NA|TRBV6-5|NA|TRBJ2-6
TGTGCCAGCAGTTACGGCTCTGGGGCCAACGTCCTGACTTTC
CASSYGSGANVLTF
>NA|TRBV9|NA|TRBJ2-1
TGTGCCAGCAGCGTAGAAACAGGTTCCTACAATGAGCAGTTCTTC
CASSVETGSYNEQFF
>once|TRBV10-2|TRBD1|TRBJ1-2
TGCGCCAGCCTACCCTACAGGGGAAACTATGGCTACACCTTC
CASLPYRGNYGYTF
>NA|TRBV27|TRBD1|TRBJ2-3
TGTGCCAGCAGCTGGGGACAGCGCCCTAAAACGGATACGCAGTATTTT
CASSWGQRPKTDTQYF
>NA|TRBV30|NA|TRBJ2-1
TGTGCCTGGCGCCCCTTGGGGATCGACTACAATGAGCAGTTCTTC
CAWRPLGIDYNEQFF
>NA|TRBV18|NA|TRBJ1-5
TGTGCCAGCTCAGCAGACAGATCCCTAAATCAGCCCCAGCATTTT
CASSADRSLNQPQHF
>NA|TRBV6-1|NA|TRBJ2-5
TGTGCCAGCAGTGAAGGTGCCTGGCTACAAGAGACCCAGTACTTC
CASSEGAWLQETQYF
>once|TRBV7-6|TRBD1|TRBJ1-4
TGTGCCAGCAGCTCTCCCCGGGACAGGGGTGAAAAACTGTTTTTT
CASSSPRDRGEKLFF
>NA|TRBV5-5|TRBD2|TRBJ2-7
TGTGCCAGCAGCGGACTAGGACCCGACACCTCCTACGAGCAGTACTTC
CASSGLGPDTSYEQYF
>NA|TRBV7-9|NA|TRBJ2-3
TGTGCCAGCAGCCGAACCGGTTACACAGATACGCAGTATTTT
CASSRTGYTDTQYF
>once|TRBV7-9|TRBD2|TRBJ2-1
TGTGCCAGCAGCTCTCCTAGCGGGGGATTGGGTGAGCAGTTCTTC
CASSSPSGGLGEQFF
>NA|TRBV19|TRBD2|TRBJ2-3
TGTGCCAGTAGTCTCGTAGCGGGAGTGGGTGATACGCAGTATTTT
CASSLVAGVGDTQYF